A single sample gave rise to the 22 T cell receptor beta chains below, sequenced in a study of glioma-infiltrating T cells. The iRepertoire nested amplicon-rescue multiplex PCR amplified TCR alpha and beta CDR3s from RNA. TCRdb independently ran MiXCR on the multiplex PCR reads; one entry per CDR3 protein. The sample holds some 110,000 distinct CDR3 sequences, around 23% seen once. The sample consisted of glioma tissue, nonneoplastic brain tissue, or PBMCs (not recorded which). Source of these receptors: a human donor with low-grade glioma or glioblastoma, undergoing nonglioma brain surgery, or in good health (not recorded which).

This clonotype was picked up many times. The chain couples TRBV7-2 to TRBJ1-5; D not resolved. The germline V and J ends were trimmed by 3 bases and 5 bases, with 8 bases remaining between them. Germline V lookup: CDR1 SGHTA, CDR2 FQGNSA. This CDR3 is built from 13 residues. In nucleotides, the CDR3 is TGTGCCAGCAGCTTCGATAGGGATCAGCCCCAGCATTTT. This sequence encodes CASSFDRDQPQHF.

This clonotype has ten or more counts. The rearrangement uses TRBV5-1 and TRBJ1-1; D is ambiguous. CDR3 length: 15 residues. Germline loops: CDR1 SGHRS, CDR2 YFSETQ. Trimming took 0 bases from V and 0 from J, leaving 9 bases between them. The CDR3 loop reads CASSLVGSMNTEAFF. The CDR3 nucleotides are TGCGCCAGCAGCTTGGTAGGCAGCATGAACACTGAAGCTTTCTTT.

This clonotype was seen many times. The chain carries TRBV12-5 and TRBJ2-7; 7 bases line up with TRBD1. Germline V gene sequence: CDR1 LGHNT, CDR2 FRNRAP. Unmatched junction bases numbered 9, after V lost 0 bases and J lost 4 bases. This CDR3 spans 16 amino acids. The CDR3 sequence: CASGLVLGQSAYEQYF. DNA of the CDR3: TGTGCTAGTGGTTTGGTATTGGGACAGTCAGCTTACGAGCAGTACTTC.

In its sample, this clonotype ranks as medium-sized (0.01 to 0.1%). V and J are TRBV6-2 or TRBV6-3 and TRBJ2-7; D is undetermined. The CDR3 is made up of 13 amino acids. From germline, CDR1 is MNHEY and CDR2 SVGEGT. Trimming removed 2 bases at V and 3 bases at J, with 8 bases between. As DNA, the CDR3 is TGTGCCAGCAGTTACGAGGACGACTACGAGCAGTACTTC. Translated, it gives CASSYEDDYEQYF.

This clonotype was found many times. V gene TRBV7-2 combines with J gene TRBJ2-3, with D maybe TRBD2 (5 bases). CDR3 size: 15 residues. V was clipped by 1 base and J by 5 bases, with 13 bases between them. Germline V gives CDR1 SGHTA, CDR2 FQGNSA. The CDR3 sequence is CASSLGASTVDTQYF. CDR3 in DNA: TGTGCCAGCAGCTTAGGTGCTAGCACGGTAGATACGCAGTATTTT.

This sequence joins TRBV7-3 and TRBJ2-5, with 10 nucleotides matching TRBD2. Trimming removed 5 bases from V and 6 bases from J; junction bases left unmatched: 18. There are 18 residues in the CDR3. Germline V CDR1 and CDR2: SGHTA, FQGTGA. The CDR3 DNA follows: TGTGCCAGCAGCCCCACGGGAGCGGGAGGGGGTATACTACAGACCCAGTACTTC. The encoded protein is CASSPTGAGGGILQTQYF.

This clonotype was counted many times. The CDR3 is CASSLGTSLSYNEQFF. In DNA form, the CDR3 reads TGTGCCAGCAGCTTGGGTACTAGCCTCTCCTACAATGAGCAGTTCTTC. This chain links TRBV5-5 with TRBJ2-1; tentative D call: TRBD2 (6 bases). The CDR3 is 16 residues long. Germline CDR1 is SGHKS and CDR2 is YYEKEE (reference sequence). Trimming stripped 0 bases from V and 0 bases from J, with 10 bases between.

This sequence joins TRBV18 and TRBJ2-7; 10 bases agree with TRBD2. The junction had 9 bases not matched to a gene; V was cut back by 5 bases and J by 5 bases. CDR1 is KGHSH and CDR2 is LQKENI in the germline V gene. The CDR3 loop spans 15 amino acids. As DNA, the CDR3 is TGTGCCAGCTCAGGAATGGAAGCGGGAGGGGACGAGCAGTACTTC. Translation: CASSGMEAGGDEQYF.

This clonotype was counted at least ten times. The V gene is TRBV7-9, the J gene TRBJ2-2, with TRBD2 matching 8 bases. CDR1 and CDR2 from the germline V gene are SEHNR and FQNEAQ (reference sequence). This CDR3 comprises 17 residues. Trimming took 2 bases from V and 5 from J; bases not matched to a gene: 10. The CDR3 bases are TGTGCCAGCAGCTTAAATAGCGGGAAGGGACCGACCGGGGAGCTGTTTTTT. It codes for CASSLNSGKGPTGELFF.

This clonotype was found many times. This rearrangement joins TRBV27 to TRBJ1-5; D not certain. V gave up 2 bases and J gave up 5 bases, with 10 bases separating them. The CDR3 loop spans 14 amino acids. CDR1 is MNHEY and CDR2 is SMNVEV in the germline V gene (reference sequence). The CDR3 bases are TGTGCCAGCAGTTTACAAGGCTGGGATCAGCCCCAGCATTTT. Residues: CASSLQGWDQPQHF.

At least ten counts were recorded for this clonotype. The chain is built from TRBV27 and TRBJ1-5, with 7 positions matching TRBD1. Trimming took 3 bases from V and 1 from J; bases not matched to a gene: 9. The CDR3 is 17 residues long. From germline, CDR1 is MNHEY and CDR2 SMNVEV (reference sequence). CDR3 nucleotide sequence: TGTGCCAGCAGTTTGCCTCGACAGGGTGGAAGCAATCAGCCCCAGCATTTT. The encoded protein is CASSLPRQGGSNQPQHF.

The chain couples TRBV10-3 to TRBJ2-7; 9 bases fit TRBD1. Per germline, CDR1 ENHRY and CDR2 SYGVKD. V lost 10 bases, J lost 3 bases, and 13 bases stayed unmatched. The CDR3 covers 15 residues. As DNA, the CDR3 is TGTGCCACGCGACAGGGGGAATTAGGAATCTACGAGCAGTACTTC. Protein: CATRQGELGIYEQYF.

About this clonotype: This may be a read error: a much more frequent sequence differs by one nucleotide. The chain is built from TRBV6-1 and TRBJ2-7; weak D call: TRBD1 (5 bases). Germline-derived CDR1 and CDR2 are MNHNS and SASEGT. The V end lost 7 bases, the J end lost 2 bases, and 9 bases lay between the germline ends. The CDR3 totals 12 residues. The CDR3 bases are TGTGCCAGCACCCGGACAACCTACGAGCAGTACTTC. It translates to CASTRTTYEQYF.

The table lists this clonotype with many counts. V gene TRBV7-2 combines with J gene TRBJ2-7, with no clear D. The CDR3 contains 13 residues. Germline V gene data show CDR1 as SGHTA and CDR2 as FQGNSA. Trimming removed 4 bases at V and 2 bases at J, with 9 bases between. CDR3 sequence (DNA): TGTGCCAGCAGCTCGGATTTGGCCTACGAGCAGTACTTC. Translation gives CASSSDLAYEQYF.

This clonotype was counted many times. The V gene is TRBV20-1, the J gene TRBJ2-7; possibly TRBD1 for D (6 bases). The V end was cut by 5 bases, the J end by 3 bases, with 14 bases between. The CDR3 loop spans 13 amino acids. In germline, CDR1 is DFQATT, CDR2 SNEGSKA (reference sequence). The CDR3 nucleotides read TGCAGTGCTCCGAGGACAGAAAGCTACGAGCAGTACTTC. Its protein product is CSAPRTESYEQYF.

Ten or more counts support this clonotype. The chain uses TRBV27 and TRBJ2-1; 9 bases fit TRBD1. The germline V gene encodes CDR1 MNHEY and CDR2 SMNVEV (reference sequence). V shed 2 bases and J 12 bases; nucleotides not matched to a gene: 5. The CDR3 is 13 residues long. The CDR3 sequence is CASSLTGGGTQFF. CDR3 in DNA: TGTGCCAGCAGTTTAACAGGGGGCGGAACGCAGTTCTTC.

In its sample, this clonotype was seen a few times. The chain joins TRBV19 to TRBJ1-2, with TRBD1 as a possible D gene (6 bases). CDR1 LNHDA and CDR2 SQIVND come from the germline V gene (reference sequence). The V and J ends lost 5 bases and 5 bases respectively, with 12 bases between them. The CDR3 contains 13 residues. The CDR3 DNA is TGTGCCAGTAGTCCCGGGGGGGCTTATGGCTACACCTTC. Protein sequence: CASSPGGAYGYTF. Combining the CDR3 with reference TRBV19 and TRBJ1-2 gives the whole variable domain DGGITQSPKYLFRKEGQNVTLSCEQNLNHDAMYWYRQDPGQGLRLIYYSQIVNDFQKGDIAEGYSVSREKKESFPLTVTSAQKNPTAFYLCASSPGGAYGYTFGSGTRLTVV.

This clonotype appeared many times. The chain is built from TRBV29-1 and TRBJ2-3; unclear D gene. Germline values: CDR1 SQVTM, CDR2 ANQGSEA. V lost 3 bases and J 0 bases, leaving 4 bases between the germline ends. The CDR3 runs 12 residues. CDR3 coding DNA: TGCAGCGTTGATCCTAGCACAGATACGCAGTATTTT. Protein sequence: CSVDPSTDTQYF.

Worth noting for this clonotype: Since a much larger clone is just one base distant, this may be a read error. For the CDR3, the DNA is TGTGCCAGCAGTCCTACTAGCGGGATGGAATACGAGCAGTACTTC. Translation: CASSPTSGMEYEQYF. The rearrangement links TRBV2 to TRBJ2-7, with 10 bases that match TRBD2. CDR3 length: 15 amino acids. Germline V gene lookup returns CDR1 SNHLY and CDR2 FYNNEI. J gave up 4 bases and V 5 bases, and 8 bases lay outside the gene matches.

This clonotype was recorded many times. The chain has TRBV28 and TRBJ1-2; 9 positions match TRBD1. This CDR3 is built from 14 residues. Germline V gene lookup returns CDR1 MDHEN and CDR2 SYDVKM. The junction had 10 bases not matched to a gene; V was cut back by 6 bases and J by 8 bases. CDR3 in DNA: TGTGCCAGCAGCACCGGGACAGGGAGAATCGGCTACACCTTC. As protein: CASSTGTGRIGYTF.

The CDR3 spells CASRTSGFYEQYF. The DNA for the CDR3 is TGTGCCAGTCGGACTAGCGGATTCTACGAGCAGTACTTC. This chain connects TRBV14 to TRBJ2-7, with 10 bases fitting TRBD2. Trimming cost V 9 bases and J 3 bases; bases outside gene matches: 5. The CDR3 length is 13 residues. Germline-derived CDR1 and CDR2 are SGHDN and FVKESK.

As concerns this clonotype: A much larger clone lies a single base off, so this may be a read error. V is TRBV6-1 and J is TRBJ2-7, with a weak D call TRBD2 (7 bases). V was pared by 6 bases and J by 3 bases, with 15 bases between. Per germline, CDR1 MNHNS and CDR2 SASEGT. The CDR3 has 14 residues. For the CDR3, the DNA is TGTGCCAGCAGCGGAGGGGGAGGGGGCTACGAGCAGTACTTC. Residues: CASSGGGGGYEQYF.